This T cell receptor beta chain was recovered during a study of blood T cell repertoires in COVID-19 (dated by TCRdb to 2019 to 2021). General notes on the study: Samples from collaborators originated in the United States, Italy and Spain and spanned both the acute and convalescent phases of COVID-19. The material from the prospective study consisted of cDNA or gDNA derived from T cells, B-cell-depleted T cells, or PBMCs. The samples were drawn from the first 160 participants of the ongoing ImmuneRACE study and from some 1,300 subjects provided by 6 global collaborators. The sample metadata nearly always contained a de-identified subject ID, COVID-19 status, age in years and sex. Where available, HLA class I and class II types were taken from metadata supplied by the sample provider and were not determined by assay-based typing. Deeply sampled blood TCRbeta repertoires from subjects exposed to, actively infected with, or recovered from COVID-19 were included in the dataset. The repertoires were released in a freely available public database intended as a resource for research on the immune response to SARS-CoV-2. Overall results and qualifications from the work: How much clinical and demographic metadata was included differed by source and by participant, and the metadata was provided uncurated.

In the prospective study, participants were about 18 to 100 years old, resided in about two dozen geographic areas of the United States, and were enrolled through a virtual design. Cohort assignment in the prospective study relied on participant-reported clinical history from a screening survey and a study questionnaire. Recovered participants in ImmuneRACE Cohort 3 were defined by two consecutive negative NP/OP PCR tests, clearance by a healthcare professional, or resolution of symptoms. Mobile phlebotomists in the prospective study collected whole blood, serum and a nasopharyngeal or oropharyngeal swab from every participant. Additional blood draws and questionnaires over an approximately two-month period could optionally be provided by prospective study participants. Before DNA extraction, prospective study blood samples were shipped either frozen or at room temperature. The CDR3 runs 15 residues from the cysteine to the phenylalanine. Only the CDR3 DNA stays, 45 bases, in frame from base 1. Per the germline V gene, SGHTA is the CDR1 and FQGTGA is the CDR2. The germline V and J ends show losses of 1 base and 5 bases respectively, and no gene match explains 1 base of the junction.

TCRbeta CDR3 regions were amplified from genomic DNA by means of the immunoSEQ Assay, a bias-controlled multiplex PCR. The study's own analysis went as follows. The number of nucleated cells in each sample was estimated by amplification of reference gene primers within the assay. Sequence reads were collapsed and filtered to measure the absolute abundance of every unique TCRbeta CDR3 rearrangement. For each sample, productive Simpson clonality was calculated as the square root of Simpson's diversity index over productive rearrangements. The table comes from immuneACCESS by way of TCRdb, which keeps in-frame sequences with V and J called. Part of the clones is missing from these tables; in studies checked, under half for an unresolved V gene and the rest for unknown reasons. V and J calls and clone size are copied from that table; D and trimming were computed from the DNA. Recorded for this sample are around 150,000 clones; approximately 79% of them occurred a single time. The ten largest clones capture around 3% of the sample.

A remark on this clone: Its antigen is not yet known. The record has no base qualities; no much larger clone is one base away.

This clonotype originated in a woman between 50 and 59 years old who had recovered from COVID-19. The rearranged segments are TRBV7-3 and TRBJ2-3, and TRBD2 matches 12 of the central bases. The sequenced material came from PBMCs or T cells enriched from blood (not recorded which). The DNA sequence reads TGTGCCAGCAGCTTAAGGACTAGCGGGATAGATACGCAGTATTTT. Its translation reads: CASSLRTSGIDTQYF.